This is a list of T cell receptor beta chains from one sample in a study of cytomegalovirus exposure and HLA in healthy donors. The repertoire was sequenced with immunoSEQ multiplex PCR; TCRdb's copy has only in-frame clones and lacks some. Of about 190,000 clones detected, approximately 88% appear once; the ten largest clones hold more than 1%. What was sequenced was PBMCs. Source of these receptors: a boy younger than 10 in good health and CMV-seronegative. Each CDR3 is given with its conserved first and last residue. The order of the fields is clone size, D gene, V gene, J gene, CDR3 DNA, CDR3 protein. A D gene is named only where the DNA matches it firmly. The size of a clone is reported for some rows only, either as once, few or many, or as a class for expanded clones.

size: -; D: -; V: TRBV7-8; J: TRBJ1-1; DNA: TGTGCCAGCAGCCCCCGGCGGGGCACTGAAGCTTTCTTT; CDR3: CASSPRRGTEAFF
size: -; D: TRBD2; V: TRBV10-3; J: TRBJ2-5; DNA: TGTGCCATCAGTGAGGATGGGACTAGAGAAGAGACCCAGTACTTC; CDR3: CAISEDGTREETQYF
size: -; D: TRBD2; V: TRBV27; J: TRBJ2-7; DNA: TGTGCCAGCAGTCCCCGGACTAGCGGGAGGTCATACGAGCAGTACTTC; CDR3: CASSPRTSGRSYEQYF
size: -; D: TRBD2; V: TRBV27; J: TRBJ2-3; DNA: TGTGCCAGCAGTTCGGGACTAGCAACAGATACGCAGTATTTT; CDR3: CASSSGLATDTQYF
size: -; D: -; V: TRBV19; J: TRBJ2-1; DNA: TGTGCCAGTATGAGCCCCGGGGATAATGAGCAGTTCTTC; CDR3: CASMSPGDNEQFF
size: -; D: -; V: TRBV30; J: TRBJ1-2; DNA: TGTGCCTGGAGTGTGGGCAGTAACTATGGCTACACCTTC; CDR3: CAWSVGSNYGYTF
size: -; D: TRBD2; V: TRBV5-4; J: TRBJ2-2; DNA: TGTGCCAGCAGCTTGGCTGGACTAGCGGGAAACACCGGGGAGCTGTTTTTT; CDR3: CASSLAGLAGNTGELFF
size: -; D: -; V: TRBV4-1; J: TRBJ2-7; DNA: TGCGCCAGCAGCCGGGACACCTACGAGCAGTACTTC; CDR3: CASSRDTYEQYF
size: -; D: -; V: TRBV11-3; J: TRBJ2-1; DNA: TGTGCCAGCAGCTTCACGTTTTCGAGCTCCTACAATGAGCAGTTCTTC; CDR3: CASSFTFSSSYNEQFF
size: -; D: TRBD2; V: TRBV19; J: TRBJ2-1; DNA: TGTGCCAGTAGGAGTGGCGGGAGCTACAATGAGCAGTTCTTC; CDR3: CASRSGGSYNEQFF
size: -; D: -; V: TRBV5-4; J: TRBJ1-1; DNA: TGTGCCAGCAGCTGGGGGGAAAATGAAGCTTTCTTT; CDR3: CASSWGENEAFF
size: -; D: -; V: TRBV12-5; J: TRBJ2-2; DNA: TGTGCTAGTGGTTTACTGAACACCGGGGAGCTGTTTTTT; CDR3: CASGLLNTGELFF
size: -; D: -; V: TRBV4-2; J: TRBJ1-4; DNA: TGTGCCAGCAGCCCGGACAGCCGGAATGAAAAACTGTTTTTT; CDR3: CASSPDSRNEKLFF
size: -; D: -; V: TRBV7-2; J: TRBJ1-6; DNA: TGTGCCAGCAGCAAAATAAGGTTCGGACTGTCGGGTAATTCACCCCTCCACTTT; CDR3: CASSKIRFGLSGNSPLHF
size: once; D: -; V: TRBV5-1; J: TRBJ2-3; DNA: TGCGCCAGCAGCTTGGGACCAGGAGATACGCAGTATTTT; CDR3: CASSLGPGDTQYF
size: -; D: TRBD2; V: TRBV6-4; J: TRBJ2-3; DNA: TGTGCCAGCAGTGAAGGAGCGGGAGTTGGTAATACGCAGTATTTT; CDR3: CASSEGAGVGNTQYF
size: -; D: TRBD2; V: TRBV11-2; J: TRBJ2-1; DNA: TGTGCCAGCAGCTCAACTAGCGGGGGTAATGAGCAGTTCTTC; CDR3: CASSSTSGGNEQFF
size: once; D: TRBD1; V: TRBV4-1; J: TRBJ2-1; DNA: TGCGCCAGCAGCCAAGATTCCCCCCAGGGGGAATTCTACAATGAGCAGTTCTTC; CDR3: CASSQDSPQGEFYNEQFF
size: -; D: -; V: TRBV6-5; J: TRBJ1-1; DNA: TGTGCCAGCAGAAAGCCAGGGGAAGCCACTGAAGCTTTCTTT; CDR3: CASRKPGEATEAFF
size: -; D: -; V: TRBV7-8; J: TRBJ2-2; DNA: TGTGCCAGCAGCGAAGGTAGCGGAGGCGGCACCGGGGAGCTGTTTTTT; CDR3: CASSEGSGGGTGELFF
size: -; D: TRBD1; V: TRBV2; J: TRBJ1-6; DNA: TGTGCCAGCAGTTTGGGACAGGGCCGACCCCTCCACTTT; CDR3: CASSLGQGRPLHF
size: -; D: TRBD1; V: TRBV7-6; J: TRBJ2-5; DNA: TGTGCCAGCAGCTTGGCAGGGGGCGAGACCCAGTACTTC; CDR3: CASSLAGGETQYF
size: -; D: -; V: TRBV30; J: TRBJ1-1; DNA: TGTGCCTCGGGACAGAACACTGAAGCTTTCTTT; CDR3: CASGQNTEAFF
size: -; D: -; V: TRBV11-2; J: TRBJ2-5; DNA: TGTGCCAGCAGCTGGACTAACCAAGAGACCCAGTACTTC; CDR3: CASSWTNQETQYF
size: -; D: TRBD1; V: TRBV6-5; J: TRBJ1-1; DNA: TGTGCCAGCAGTCAGGACAGGGGAGGCACTGAAGCTTTCTTT; CDR3: CASSQDRGGTEAFF
size: -; D: TRBD2; V: TRBV27; J: TRBJ2-4; DNA: TGTGCCAGCAGTTGGGCCCTTAGCGGGGGATTTCAAAACATTCAGTACTTC; CDR3: CASSWALSGGFQNIQYF
size: -; D: TRBD2; V: TRBV19; J: TRBJ2-1; DNA: TGTGCCAGTAGCCCGGGGGAGGGACCGTACAATGAGCAGTTCTTC; CDR3: CASSPGEGPYNEQFF
size: once; D: TRBD2; V: TRBV7-8; J: TRBJ2-2; DNA: TGTGCCAGCAGCTTAGGTGGTCTAGCGGGGACCGGGGAGCTGTTTTTT; CDR3: CASSLGGLAGTGELFF
size: -; D: TRBD2; V: TRBV10-3; J: TRBJ2-5; DNA: TGTGCCATCGGAAGCGGGAGGGCCAGGGAGACCCAGTACTTC; CDR3: CAIGSGRARETQYF
size: -; D: TRBD1; V: TRBV5-1; J: TRBJ1-1; DNA: TGCGCCAGCAGCCCCCTATGGACAGGGAAGAACACTGAAGCTTTCTTT; CDR3: CASSPLWTGKNTEAFF
size: -; D: -; V: TRBV28; J: TRBJ1-6; DNA: TGTGCCAGCAGCCCCGACAGTTCACCCCTCCACTTT; CDR3: CASSPDSSPLHF
size: once; D: TRBD2; V: TRBV19; J: TRBJ2-1; DNA: TGTGCCAGTAGTGTGACTAGCGGGGAGTACAATGAGCAGTTCTTC; CDR3: CASSVTSGEYNEQFF
size: few; D: -; V: TRBV19; J: TRBJ2-6; DNA: TGTGCCAGTAGTATCCTCGTCTCTGGGGCCAACGTCCTGACTTTC; CDR3: CASSILVSGANVLTF
size: -; D: -; V: TRBV9; J: TRBJ1-1; DNA: TGTGCCAGCAGCGTAGAAGACAGGAACCCCTGGAACACTGAAGCTTTCTTT; CDR3: CASSVEDRNPWNTEAFF
size: few; D: -; V: TRBV11-2; J: TRBJ1-4; DNA: TGTGCCAGCAGCTTAGGACATCTTAATGAAAAACTGTTTTTT; CDR3: CASSLGHLNEKLFF
size: -; D: -; V: TRBV5-1; J: TRBJ2-1; DNA: TGCGCCAGCAGCTTGACCGGGAGAGAGAATGAGCAGTTCTTC; CDR3: CASSLTGRENEQFF
size: -; D: -; V: TRBV4-1; J: TRBJ1-2; DNA: TGCGCCAGCAGCCCCGTCGGCTTAGGGGTTGACTATGGCTACACCTTC; CDR3: CASSPVGLGVDYGYTF
size: -; D: TRBD2; V: TRBV7-2; J: TRBJ2-1; DNA: TGTGCCAGCAGCCTTAGCGGGAGGATCGATGAGCAGTTCTTC; CDR3: CASSLSGRIDEQFF
size: once; D: -; V: TRBV7-2; J: TRBJ2-1; DNA: TGTGCCAGCAGCTTACGAGGACTAACAAACAATGAGCAGTTCTTC; CDR3: CASSLRGLTNNEQFF
size: -; D: -; V: TRBV7-8; J: TRBJ2-5; DNA: TGTGCCAGCAGCTTACTCGGGAACCAAGAGACCCAGTACTTC; CDR3: CASSLLGNQETQYF
size: -; D: TRBD1; V: TRBV7-2; J: TRBJ1-4; DNA: TGTGCCAGCAGCCTAAATGGACAGGGAAGGGAAAAACTGTTTTTT; CDR3: CASSLNGQGREKLFF
size: -; D: TRBD1; V: TRBV10-3; J: TRBJ1-4; DNA: TGTGCCATCAGCCCGGGACAGACTAATGAAAAACTGTTTTTT; CDR3: CAISPGQTNEKLFF
size: -; D: TRBD1; V: TRBV30; J: TRBJ1-6; DNA: TGTGCCTGGAGTGTACGCAGGACAGGGAACTCACCCCTCCACTTT; CDR3: CAWSVRRTGNSPLHF
size: -; D: -; V: TRBV7-8; J: TRBJ1-2; DNA: TGTGCCAGCAGCTTAGTCGGGCAGGGAAACTATGGCTACACCTTC; CDR3: CASSLVGQGNYGYTF
size: once; D: TRBD2; V: TRBV6-5; J: TRBJ2-4; DNA: TGTGCCAGCAGTCCGGTAGCGGGAGGGATCAACATTCAGTACTTC; CDR3: CASSPVAGGINIQYF
size: -; D: TRBD1; V: TRBV30; J: TRBJ2-7; DNA: TGTGCCTGGAGTGTAGGGACAGATACCTACGAGCAGTACTTC; CDR3: CAWSVGTDTYEQYF
size: once; D: -; V: TRBV6-5; J: TRBJ2-2; DNA: TGTGCCAGCAGTTACTGGGGGGGCAGTGGCGGGGAGCTGTTTTTT; CDR3: CASSYWGGSGGELFF
size: -; D: -; V: TRBV11-2; J: TRBJ1-2; DNA: TGTGCCAGCAGCAAATGGGGGGAGGGCTACACCTTC; CDR3: CASSKWGEGYTF
size: few; D: -; V: TRBV5-8; J: TRBJ1-2; DNA: TGTGCCAGCAGCTTTGATGTGGAGGACCTCTATGGCTACACCTTC; CDR3: CASSFDVEDLYGYTF
size: -; D: -; V: TRBV7-6; J: TRBJ1-6; DNA: TGTGCCAGCAGCCGGACAGTCTATAATTCACCCCTCCACTTT; CDR3: CASSRTVYNSPLHF
size: few; D: -; V: TRBV2; J: TRBJ2-5; DNA: TGTGCCAGCATCAAGGAGGCCCCGGCGAAGACCCAGTACTTC; CDR3: CASIKEAPAKTQYF
size: few; D: -; V: TRBV6-5; J: TRBJ1-5; DNA: TGTGCCAGCAGTTACACTCCGTCGAATAGCAATCAGCCCCAGCATTTT; CDR3: CASSYTPSNSNQPQHF
size: -; D: -; V: TRBV2; J: TRBJ1-1; DNA: TGTGCCAGCAGTGCCTCCGGACAAATGAACACTGAAGCTTTCTTT; CDR3: CASSASGQMNTEAFF
size: -; D: TRBD1; V: TRBV5-1; J: TRBJ2-3; DNA: TGCGCCAGCAGCTCAGGGGGCCCTACCACAGATACGCAGTATTTT; CDR3: CASSSGGPTTDTQYF
size: few; D: TRBD1; V: TRBV7-9; J: TRBJ1-2; DNA: TGTGCCAGCAGCCATCCTCCGGGACAGGACTATGGCTACACCTTC; CDR3: CASSHPPGQDYGYTF